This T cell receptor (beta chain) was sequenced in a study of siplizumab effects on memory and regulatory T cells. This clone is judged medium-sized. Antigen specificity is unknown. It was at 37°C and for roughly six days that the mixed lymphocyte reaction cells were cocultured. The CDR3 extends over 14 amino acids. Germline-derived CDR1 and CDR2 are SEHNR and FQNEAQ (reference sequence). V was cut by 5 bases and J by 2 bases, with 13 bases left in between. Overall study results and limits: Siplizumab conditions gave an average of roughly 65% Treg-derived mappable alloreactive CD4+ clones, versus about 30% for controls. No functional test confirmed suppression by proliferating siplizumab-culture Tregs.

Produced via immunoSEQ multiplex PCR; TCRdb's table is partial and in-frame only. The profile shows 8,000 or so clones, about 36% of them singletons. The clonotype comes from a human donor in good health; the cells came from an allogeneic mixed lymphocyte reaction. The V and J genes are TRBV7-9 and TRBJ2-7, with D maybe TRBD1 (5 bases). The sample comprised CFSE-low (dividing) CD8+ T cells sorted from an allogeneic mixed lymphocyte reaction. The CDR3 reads CASSRPTGTYEQYF. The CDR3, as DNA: TGTGCCAGCAGCCGTCCTACAGGAACCTACGAGCAGTACTTC.